In this sample, the clone carrying this T cell receptor beta chain turned up many times. Excluded: other autoimmune disease, uncontrolled infection, pregnancy or lactation. The CDR3 runs to 16 residues. CDR1 is MNHNS and CDR2 is SASEGT in the germline V gene. The J segment lost 1 base and the V segment lost 2 bases, leaving 8 bases of the junction unmatched. RNA transcripts served as template for amplifying TCR beta CDR3 sequences. HTBI primers primed a first-round RT-PCR, and a second-round multiplex PCR followed. TCRdb re-derived calls from the multiplex PCR reads in MiXCR, one entry per CDR3 protein. Found here are some 350,000 distinct CDR3 sequences, roughly a sixth of them singletons; the top ten hold about 2.4%. This entry belongs to a study of Graves' ophthalmopathy and Graves' hyperthyroidism. Study in general: Sampling took place at initial diagnosis, with peripheral blood obtained before any treatment.

Sample: peripheral blood. The V gene is TRBV6-1, the J gene TRBJ2-7, with 7 bases lining up with TRBD2. The sequence came from an adult woman with stable Graves' hyperthyroidism. The CDR3 reads CASSEIWLAASYEQYF. CDR3 coding DNA: TGTGCCAGCAGTGAAATTTGGCTAGCGGCGTCCTACGAGCAGTACTTC.